This T cell receptor beta chain was profiled in a study of OX40 agonist ivuxolimab in advanced cancers. As for the study in general: Three patients had partial responses: one hepatocellular carcinoma, two cutaneous melanoma. General study findings and limits: CD4+ and CD8+ blood T cells expanded clonally by week 6 at 0.1 to 3.0 mg/kg.

Trimming took off 0 bases at V and 2 bases at J, with 5 bases between the two ends. Germline V gene lookup returns CDR1 SGHVS and CDR2 FQNEAQ. The CDR3 has 13 residues. Using immunoSEQ multiplex PCR, the repertoire was profiled, and TCRdb retains in-frame clones only, with some absent. The sample yields some 74,000 clones, about 85% seen once. This clone occurred once. Its antigen is undetermined. Sequenced material: CD4+ or CD8+ T cells sorted from blood, taken in a trial of the OX40 agonist ivuxolimab. This sequence was found in an adult with an advanced solid tumor such as melanoma, head and neck, liver or kidney cancer. This chain joins TRBV7-8 and TRBJ2-7; tentative D call: TRBD1 (5 bases). CDR3 sequence: CASSLAGAYEQYF. The CDR3 DNA reads as TGTGCCAGCAGCTTAGCAGGGGCCTACGAGCAGTACTTC.